These 18 T cell receptor beta chains share one sample of origin, sequenced in a study of blood T cell repertoires in COVID-19. The repertoire was sequenced with immunoSEQ multiplex PCR; TCRdb's copy has only in-frame clones and lacks some. Altogether about 76,000 clones are present, 75% to 90% being singletons, with the ten largest covering 18%. Source material: peripheral blood. The receptors shown here come from a human donor in a cohort sampled during active COVID-19.

The chain is built from TRBV18 and TRBJ1-6; TRBD1 matches at 7 bases. V gave up 1 base and J gave up 8 bases; unmatched junction bases: 2. Germline assignment: CDR1 KGHSH and CDR2 LQKENI. CDR3 length: 14 amino acids. CDR3 in amino acids: CASSPQTGDSPLHF. The CDR3 DNA reads as TGTGCCAGCTCACCACAAACAGGGGATTCACCCCTCCACTTT. Using reference TRBV18 and TRBJ1-6 for the parts outside the CDR3, the full variable domain is NAGVMQNPRHLVRRRGQEARLRCSPMKGHSHVYWYRQLPEEGLKFMVYLQKENIIDESGMPKERFSAEFPKEGPSILRIQQVVRGDSAAYFCASSPQTGDSPLHFGNGTRLTVT.

This rearrangement joins TRBV28 to TRBJ1-5, with 9 bases identical to TRBD1. Germline V gene sequence: CDR1 MDHEN, CDR2 SYDVKM. This CDR3 region has 15 residues. V was clipped by 7 bases and J by 1 base; unmatched bases: 5. CDR3 sequence reads: CASMSGTGSNQPQHF. The CDR3 DNA is TGTGCCAGCATGTCCGGGACAGGGAGCAATCAGCCCCAGCATTTT.

The chain has TRBV7-9 and TRBJ1-2; the match to TRBD1 covers 7 bases. J lost 3 bases, V lost 1 base, and 2 bases had no gene match. Germline CDR1 reads SEHNR; CDR2 reads FQNEAQ (reference sequence). CDR3 size: 14 residues. Here the CDR3 DNA reads TGTGCCAGCAGCTTAGGACAGGGAGACTATGGCTACACCTTC. Its translation: CASSLGQGDYGYTF.

The CDR3 sequence: CASSQATVGGQPQHF. DNA of the CDR3: TGTGCCAGCAGCCAAGCCACAGTAGGAGGTCAGCCCCAGCATTTT. The chain recombines TRBV4-2 with TRBJ1-5; D gene unclear. Germline V gene data show CDR1 as LGHNA and CDR2 as YNFKEQ. The CDR3 is 15 amino acids. Trimming left V 1 base short and J 6 bases short, with 13 bases between.

In nucleotides, the CDR3 is TGCAGCGTTGAATATATGAGGGAGAACGGCTACACCTTC. It is translated as CSVEYMRENGYTF. The V gene is TRBV29-1, the J gene TRBJ1-2; no clear D. The V end lost 2 bases, the J end lost 8 bases, and 15 bases lay between the germline ends. Germline CDR1 SQVTM, CDR2 ANQGSEA. The CDR3 loop spans 13 amino acids.

V gene TRBV27 combines with J gene TRBJ2-1; 7 bases fit TRBD1. Germline trimming cut 3 bases from V and 10 bases from J; bases unmatched to any gene: 9. The germline CDR1 and CDR2 sequences are MNHEY and SMNVEV (reference sequence). There are 14 residues in the CDR3. In DNA form, the CDR3 reads TGTGCCAGCAGTTTCCGGGACAGTCAAAACGAGCAGTTCTTC. Translating it yields CASSFRDSQNEQFF.

This chain joins TRBV27 and TRBJ1-1; D is perhaps TRBD1 (5 bases). Per the germline V gene, CDR1 is MNHEY and CDR2 is SMNVEV (reference sequence). The length of the CDR3 is 13 residues. V was shortened by 3 bases and J by 3 bases, with 8 bases between the two germline ends. CDR3 sequence (DNA): TGTGCCAGCAGTTTTTCAGGGTACACTGAAGCTTTCTTT. As protein: CASSFSGYTEAFF.

This clone was found a few times. The chain is built from TRBV2 and TRBJ1-5, with D hard to call. The CDR3 has 14 residues. CDR1 and CDR2 from the germline V gene are SNHLY and FYNNEI. Trimming took 7 bases from V and 3 from J, leaving 13 bases between them. As DNA, the CDR3 is TGTGCCAGCAAAATCCAGGCCCTCAATCAGCCCCAGCATTTT. Protein: CASKIQALNQPQHF. The variable domain in full, completed from reference TRBV2 and TRBJ1-5, reads EPEVTQTPSHQVTQMGQEVILRCVPISNHLYFYWYRQILGQKVEFLVSFYNNEISEKSEIFDDQFSVERPDGSNFTLKIRSTKLEDSAMYFCASKIQALNQPQHFGDGTRLSIL.

This clone has more than one count but fewer than ten. The J gene is TRBJ2-7, the V gene TRBV28, with 8 bases lining up with TRBD2. V lost 5 bases to trimming and J lost 1 base; unmatched junction nucleotides: 10. CDR1 is MDHEN and CDR2 is SYDVKM in the germline V gene. The CDR3 has 16 amino acids. The chain's CDR3 is CASSGQTSANSYEQYF. The DNA for the CDR3 is TGTGCCAGCAGTGGACAGACTAGCGCCAATTCCTACGAGCAGTACTTC.

The chain combines TRBV5-4 with TRBJ2-1, with D perhaps matching TRBD2 (5 bases). Trimming pared 4 bases from V and 7 bases from J, leaving 9 bases between. This CDR3 has 12 amino acids. Germline V gene lookup returns CDR1 SGHNT and CDR2 YYREEE (reference sequence). DNA of the CDR3: TGTGCCAGCAGCCCCGGGGTGAATGAGCAGTTCTTC. This translates into CASSPGVNEQFF. Combining the CDR3 with reference TRBV5-4 and TRBJ2-1 gives the whole variable domain ETGVTQSPTHLIKTRGQQVTLRCSSQSGHNTVSWYQQALGQGPQFIFQYYREEENGRGNFPPRFSGLQFPNYSSELNVNALELDDSALYLCASSPGVNEQFFGPGTRLTVL.

The CDR3 here is CASSYSPGHRAEAFF. DNA for the CDR3: TGTGCCAGCAGTTACTCGCCGGGACACCGTGCTGAAGCTTTCTTT. The J gene is TRBJ1-1, the V gene TRBV6-2 or TRBV6-3, with a tentative D call TRBD1 (6 bases). V was shortened by 0 bases and J by 6 bases, with 14 bases between the two germline ends. Per the germline V gene, CDR1 is MNHEY and CDR2 is SVGEGT. The CDR3 loop spans 15 amino acids.

The J gene is TRBJ1-5, the V gene TRBV7-2; 8 nucleotides agree with TRBD1. CDR1 is SGHTA and CDR2 is FQGNSA in the germline V gene. The CDR3 length is 15 residues. The J segment lost 6 bases and the V segment lost 4 bases, leaving 8 bases of the junction unmatched. The CDR3 DNA reads TGTGCCAGCAGCTCCCAGGGGGCGCGGGGTCAGCCCCAGCATTTT. The encoded protein is CASSSQGARGQPQHF.

V and J are TRBV5-1 and TRBJ1-2; TRBD1 aligns across 7 bases. Per the germline V gene, CDR1 is SGHRS and CDR2 is YFSETQ. This CDR3 is 15 amino acids long. The ends lost 5 bases at V and 4 bases at J; junction bases unmatched: 11. CDR3 sequence: CASRNGQGGGYGYTF. Written as DNA, the CDR3 is TGCGCCAGCAGAAACGGGCAGGGGGGTGGCTATGGCTACACCTTC.

In nucleotides, the CDR3 is TGTGCCAGCACCTCCAGACAGGGGAACACCGGGGAGCTGTTTTTT. As protein: CASTSRQGNTGELFF. This chain uses TRBV6-6 with TRBJ2-2, with TRBD1 matching 7 bases. The V and J ends lost 7 bases and 1 base, in that order; junction bases with no gene match: 6. CDR3 length: 15 amino acids. The V gene's germline CDR1 is MNHNY and CDR2 SVGAGI (reference sequence).

In nucleotides, the CDR3 is TGTGCCAGCAGTCTGACACCGAACACTGAAGCTTTCTTT. Translation gives CASSLTPNTEAFF. The V and J genes are TRBV28 and TRBJ1-1; no firm D call. Germline V gene lookup returns CDR1 MDHEN and CDR2 SYDVKM. CDR3 length: 13 amino acids. V was trimmed by 5 bases and J by 1 base, leaving 8 bases between them.

V and J are TRBV29-1 and TRBJ1-1, with 9 positions matching TRBD1. The CDR3 has 12 residues. The V gene end was trimmed by 6 bases and the J gene end by 4 bases; junction bases not matched to a gene: 3. The germline V gene encodes CDR1 SQVTM and CDR2 ANQGSEA. The DNA for the CDR3 is TGCAGCGTGGGACAGGGTCCCACTGAAGCTTTCTTT. Translation: CSVGQGPTEAFF.

This clone was detected only a few times. The chain links TRBV7-9 to TRBJ2-2; 7 bases are shared with TRBD1. The J segment lost 1 base and the V segment lost 9 bases, leaving 5 bases of the junction unmatched. Germline CDR1 reads SEHNR; CDR2 reads FQNEAQ (reference sequence). This CDR3 contains 14 residues. The CDR3 DNA follows: TGTGCCAGTCGTAGACAGGGGAACACCGGGGAGCTGTTTTTT. Translated, it gives CASRRQGNTGELFF. Full variable domain (rest looked up from reference TRBV7-9 and TRBJ2-2): DTGVSQNPRHKITKRGQNVTFRCDPISEHNRLYWYRQTLGQGPEFLTYFQNEAQLEKSRLLSDRFSAERPKGSFSTLEIQRTEQGDSAMYLCASRRQGNTGELFFGEGSRLTVL.

V gene TRBV12-5 combines with J gene TRBJ1-6; TRBD1 aligns across 9 bases. The V gene's germline CDR1 is LGHNT and CDR2 FRNRAP. The CDR3 contains 15 residues. V lost 1 base and J lost 10; bases outside the gene matches: 5. CDR3 residues: CASGLGGQGNSPLHF. The CDR3 DNA is TGTGCTAGTGGTTTGGGGGGACAGGGCAACTCACCCCTCCACTTT.